Listed below are T cell receptor beta chains from one sample, sequenced in a study of prognosis after radiotherapy for stage I lung cancer. TCRdb redid the calling of the multiplex PCR reads with MiXCR, one entry per CDR3 protein. The table lists 17,000 or so distinct CDR3 sequences, roughly two fifths of them singletons, with about two fifths in the top ten. The source material was PBMCs, sampled before or after stereotactic body radiation therapy (not recorded which). These receptors were collected from a donor of 50 years or more with non-small cell lung cancer. Each CDR3 is given with its conserved first and last residue. D genes are given only for firm matches. The size entry is marked missing in some rows and otherwise reads once, few, many or a size class.

18	few	TRBJ2-1	TRBV6-1	TRBD2	TGTGCCAGTGCCGGTCCAACCGTGACTAGCGGGGTACACAATGAGCAGTTCTTT	CASAGPTVTSGVHNEQFF
14	many	TRBJ2-5	TRBV3-1	TRBD2	TGTGCCAGCAGCCATCACCCGGGGGGAGAGACCCAGTACTTC	CASSHHPGGETQYF
15	medium-sized	TRBJ2-1	TRBV19	NA	TGTGCCAGTAAAGCCCGGGCTAGCTCCTACAATGAGCAGTTCTTC	CASKARASSYNEQFF
14	medium-sized	TRBJ1-6	TRBV6-1	NA	TGTGCCACCTCGACCCGTTCCTATAATTCACCCCTCCACTTT	CATSTRSYNSPLHF
13	many	TRBJ2-1	TRBV15	NA	TGTGCCACCAGCAGAGACGGAATCGACGAGCAGTTCTTC	CATSRDGIDEQFF
13	many	TRBJ2-1	TRBV2	NA	TGTGCCACGGAGCGGACCTCCTACAATGAGCAGTTCTTC	CATERTSYNEQFF
16	medium-sized	TRBJ1-3	TRBV6-5	TRBD1	TGTGCCAGCAGCGTCTCAGGGGGGACAGCTGGAAACACCATATATTTT	CASSVSGGTAGNTIYF
20	many	TRBJ2-4	TRBV7-7	TRBD2	TGTGCTAGCAGCCACTCCTTTTGTCTGCGGGAGAAATTTGCCAAAAACATTCAGTACTTC	CASSHSFCLREKFAKNIQYF
14	many	TRBJ2-3	TRBV29-1	TRBD1	TGCAGCGTCCGACAGGGGGCGCAGACAGATACGCAGTATTTT	CSVRQGAQTDTQYF
14	once	TRBJ2-2	TRBV30	TRBD2	TGTGCCTGGGGACTAGCGGGTCTCACCGGGGAGCTGTTTTTT	CAWGLAGLTGELFF
14	many	TRBJ1-5	TRBV6-1	NA	TGTGCCAGCAGTGACAGTGATAGCAATCAGCCCCAGCATTTT	CASSDSDSNQPQHF
15	NA	TRBJ2-6	TRBV6-2/TRBV6-3	NA	TGTTCCAGCCGGGCGTGCAACTCTGGGGCCAACGTCCTGACTTTC	CSSRACNSGANVLTF
13	many	TRBJ1-1	TRBV19	NA	TGTGCCAGTAGTATAGTAGAGGGCACCGAAGCTTTCTTT	CASSIVEGTEAFF
19	NA	TRBJ1-6	TRBV6-9	NA	TGTGCCAGCAGTTACCCTGGTGGGGGGCGCATCGTATGTAATTCACCCCTCCACTTT	CASSYPGGGRIVCNSPLHF
14	many	TRBJ1-4	TRBV4-2	NA	TGTGCCAGCAGCAGAACAGCAACTAATGAAAAACTGTTTTTT	CASSRTATNEKLFF
15	NA	TRBJ1-2	TRBV27	NA	TGTGCCAGCAGAAATGCAGAGGGCCCCAACTATGGCTACACCTTC	CASRNAEGPNYGYTF
13	many	TRBJ2-7	TRBV19	TRBD1	TGTGCCAGTAGTTACGGACAGGGCGGCGAGCAGTACTTC	CASSYGQGGEQYF
13	many	TRBJ1-2	TRBV3-1	TRBD1	TGTGCCAGCAGCTACCGGGACAGCTATGGCTACACCTTC	CASSYRDSYGYTF
14	NA	TRBJ2-3	TRBV5-6	NA	TGTGCCAGCAGCCTCCGCGGGATGGGTGATACGCAGTATTTT	CASSLRGMGDTQYF
14	medium-sized	TRBJ2-1	TRBV19	NA	TGTGCCAGTAGTATCATGAACGGTAACAATGAGCAGTTCTTC	CASSIMNGNNEQFF
16	NA	TRBJ1-3	TRBV6-2/TRBV6-3	NA	TGTGCCAGCAGTGAAGACCAGGGTGTACGTGGAAACACCATATATTTT	CASSEDQGVRGNTIYF
15	medium-sized	TRBJ2-3	TRBV12-3/TRBV12-4	TRBD2	TGTGCCAGCAGTTTAGGAGGGTTAGCGGGAGATACGCAGTATTTT	CASSLGGLAGDTQYF
14	once	TRBJ1-2	TRBV7-9	TRBD1	TGTGCCAGCAGCTTAGGCGGACAGGCCCATGGCTACACCTTC	CASSLGGQAHGYTF
18	many	TRBJ2-6	TRBV27	TRBD1	TGTGCCAGCAGTCCCGGGACAGGGGCTTCGTTGGGGGCCAACGTCCTGACTTTC	CASSPGTGASLGANVLTF
15	many	TRBJ1-5	TRBV6-1	NA	TGTGCCAGCACCTCCGGGAGGACGGGCAATCAGCCCCAGCATTTT	CASTSGRTGNQPQHF
16	NA	TRBJ2-3	TRBV6-2/TRBV6-3	TRBD2	TGTGCCAGCAGTCATACCGGGACTAGCGACACAGATACGCAGTATTTT	CASSHTGTSDTDTQYF
10	many	TRBJ2-7	TRBV20-1	NA	TGCAGTGCTGGAGAGTACGAGCAGTACTTC	CSAGEYEQYF
14	medium-sized	TRBJ1-2	TRBV20-1	TRBD1	TGCAGTGCTGACCCGGGACAGGGAAACTATGGCTACACCTTC	CSADPGQGNYGYTF
14	few	TRBJ1-5	TRBV27	TRBD1	TGTGCCAGCAGTGGGGACAGTAGCAATCAGCCCCAGCATTTT	CASSGDSSNQPQHF
15	many	TRBJ1-6	TRBV2	NA	TGTGCCAGCAGTGAAAGGGACACCGACAATTCACCCCTCCACTTT	CASSERDTDNSPLHF
15	NA	TRBJ2-7	TRBV5-4	TRBD2	TGTGCCAGCAGTACTAGCGGGGGAAGCTCCTACGAGCAGTACTTC	CASSTSGGSSYEQYF
13	NA	TRBJ2-7	TRBV27	NA	TGTGCTATCAGTTCCCAGGAATCCTACGAGCAGTACTTC	CAISSQESYEQYF
13	many	TRBJ2-5	TRBV4-2	TRBD2	TGTGCCAGCAGCGACCAGCGGGATAAGGCCCAGTACTTC	CASSDQRDKAQYF
19	few	TRBJ2-7	TRBV18	NA	TGTGCCAGCTCACTCGGGACACACAATTATAGCGTTATGATTCACGAGCAGTACTTC	CASSLGTHNYSVMIHEQYF
14	many	TRBJ2-2	TRBV7-2	NA	TGTGCCAGCAGCTTCAGTCAAGTTTCCGGGGAGCTGTTTTTT	CASSFSQVSGELFF
13	NA	TRBJ1-1	TRBV5-4	NA	TGTGCCAGCAGCACGGACACCCACACTGAAGCTTTCTTT	CASSTDTHTEAFF
13	many	TRBJ1-5	TRBV27	NA	TGTGCCAGCGGGCCGGGATGGGGTCAGCCCCAGCATTTT	CASGPGWGQPQHF
14	NA	TRBJ2-7	TRBV6-2/TRBV6-3	NA	TGTGCCAACAGTGCCGGGACGTGGGGCTACGAGCAGTACTTC	CANSAGTWGYEQYF
16	many	TRBJ1-1	TRBV3-1	NA	TGTGCCAGCAGCCAAGTATTTATTGGATACAACACTGAAGCTTTCTTT	CASSQVFIGYNTEAFF
18	NA	TRBJ2-2	TRBV7-8	NA	TGTGCCAGCAGCTTAATCCCCTCGGGCCGAGGACGTATCGGGGAGCTGTTTTTT	CASSLIPSGRGRIGELFF
16	once	TRBJ2-2	TRBV9	TRBD2	TGTGCCAGCAGCTCTACTAGCGGGAGGGCCACCGGGGAGCTGTTTTTT	CASSSTSGRATGELFF
13	many	TRBJ1-1	TRBV19	NA	TGTGCCAGTAGTATTCAGGCTGACACTGAAGCTTTCTTT	CASSIQADTEAFF
14	medium-sized	TRBJ1-3	TRBV6-1	NA	TGTGCCAGCAGACCCCAGGGCTCTGGAAACACCATATATTTT	CASRPQGSGNTIYF
13	NA	TRBJ2-7	TRBV12-3/TRBV12-4	TRBD2	TGTGCCAGCAGTGGGACTAGCCTCTACGAGCAGTACTTC	CASSGTSLYEQYF
15	many	TRBJ1-1	TRBV7-2	NA	TGTGCCAGCAGCCTCACACCCTTCGGCACCGGTGGAGCTTTCTTT	CASSLTPFGTGGAFF
13	many	TRBJ2-5	TRBV27	NA	TGTGCCAGCAGTGTCACCGCCGTGGAGACCCAGTACTTC	CASSVTAVETQYF